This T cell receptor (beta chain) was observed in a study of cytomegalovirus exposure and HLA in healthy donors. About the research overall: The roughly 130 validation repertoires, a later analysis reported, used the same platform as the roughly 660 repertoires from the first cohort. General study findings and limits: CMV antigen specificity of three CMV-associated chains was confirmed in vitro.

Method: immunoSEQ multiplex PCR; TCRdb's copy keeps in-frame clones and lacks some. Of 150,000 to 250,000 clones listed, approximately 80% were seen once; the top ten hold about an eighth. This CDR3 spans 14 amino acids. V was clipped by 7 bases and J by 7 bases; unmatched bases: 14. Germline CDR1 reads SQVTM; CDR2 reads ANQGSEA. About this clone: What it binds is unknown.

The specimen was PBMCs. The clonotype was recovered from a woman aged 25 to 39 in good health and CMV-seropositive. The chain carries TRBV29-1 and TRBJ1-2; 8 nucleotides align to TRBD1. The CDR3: CSADLTGARRGYTF. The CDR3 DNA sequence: TGCAGCGCGGACTTGACAGGGGCCCGACGTGGCTACACCTTC.